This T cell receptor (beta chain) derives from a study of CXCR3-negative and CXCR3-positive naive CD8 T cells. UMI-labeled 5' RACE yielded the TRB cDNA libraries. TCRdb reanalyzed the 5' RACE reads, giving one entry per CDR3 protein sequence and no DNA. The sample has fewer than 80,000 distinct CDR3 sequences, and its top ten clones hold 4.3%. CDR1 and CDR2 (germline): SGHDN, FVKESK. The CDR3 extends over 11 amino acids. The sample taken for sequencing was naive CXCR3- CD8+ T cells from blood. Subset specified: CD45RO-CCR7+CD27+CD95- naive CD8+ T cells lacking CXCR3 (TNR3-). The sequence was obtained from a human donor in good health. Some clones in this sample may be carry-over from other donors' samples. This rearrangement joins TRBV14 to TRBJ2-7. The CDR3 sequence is CASSGTYEQYF.